The rows below give T cell receptor beta chains drawn from one sample of a study of neurological immune-mediated disorders. TCRdb ran MiXCR on the 5' RACE reads and lists one entry per CDR3 protein. Of about 36,000 distinct CDR3 sequences listed, 11% were seen once; the top ten hold 3.5% to 4%. Sequencing input: PBMCs. These TCRs come from a man aged 55-75 years with HTLV-1-associated myelopathy (HAM/TSP). Each CDR3 is given with its conserved first and last residue. The D gene is left open where the match is weak. Rows give clone size only sometimes, using once, few, many, or a class for an expanded clone.

clone size	V gene	D gene	J gene	CDR3 protein	CDR3 DNA
many	TRBV27	.	TRBJ1-1	CASSFGVRGDTEAFF	TGTGCCAGCAGTTTCGGAGTGCGGGGGGATACTGAAGCTTTCTTT
many	TRBV5-1	TRBD2	TRBJ2-1	CTSSLFSGGGGRNEQFF	TGCACCAGCAGCTTATTCAGTGGCGGGGGCGGGAGGAATGAGCAGTTCTTC
.	TRBV28	.	TRBJ2-3	CASSLFDWLKHTQYF	TGTGCCAGCAGTTTATTTGATTGGCTTAAACATACGCAGTATTTT
many	TRBV20-1	.	TRBJ1-6	CSAENPFSGAGTSPLHF	TGCAGTGCTGAGAATCCTTTCTCAGGGGCCGGAACTTCACCCCTCCACTTT
many	TRBV2	TRBD2	TRBJ2-1	CASNLAENNEQFF	TGTGCCAGCAACCTAGCGGAGAACAATGAGCAGTTCTTC
many	TRBV20-1	TRBD2	TRBJ2-1	CSAPGLAGLKGEQFF	TGCAGTGCACCGGGACTAGCGGGATTAAAGGGGGAGCAGTTCTTC
few	TRBV6-1	TRBD1	TRBJ2-5	CASSNRQGAETQYF	TGTGCCAGCAGTAACAGACAGGGGGCAGAGACCCAGTACTTC
many	TRBV5-1	TRBD1	TRBJ2-7	CASSSGQTGALVEQYF	TGCGCCAGCAGCTCGGGTCAGACAGGGGCGCTCGTCGAGCAGTACTTC
many	TRBV7-6	.	TRBJ2-7	CASSLTPGEQYF	TGTGCCAGCAGCTTAACTCCAGGGGAGCAGTACTTC
many	TRBV27	TRBD1	TRBJ1-2	CASKTAGGYGYTF	TGTGCCAGCAAGACCGCAGGGGGCTACGGCTACACCTTC
many	TRBV9	.	TRBJ2-3	CASSANDGSTDTQYF	TGTGCCAGCAGCGCAAACGACGGGAGCACAGATACGCAGTATTTT
.	TRBV20-1	TRBD2	TRBJ2-2	CSARDLTSGRARELFF	TGCAGTGCTAGAGATTTGACTAGCGGGAGGGCCCGGGAGCTGTTTTTT
.	TRBV6-5	.	TRBJ1-3	CASSYGNTIYF	TGTGCCAGCAGTTACGGAAACACCATATATTTT
many	TRBV6-2/TRBV6-3	TRBD2	TRBJ2-2	CASSQYDLSGGYTGELFF	TGTGCCAGCAGTCAATACGACTTGTCGGGAGGATACACCGGGGAGCTGTTTTTT
many	TRBV20-1	.	TRBJ2-1	CSARQHSGNNEQFF	TGCAGTGCTAGACAACATAGCGGCAACAATGAGCAGTTCTTC
many	TRBV18	.	TRBJ1-6	CASSPGRNSPLHF	TGTGCCAGCTCACCAGGCAGGAATTCACCCCTCCACTTT
few	TRBV29-1	.	TRBJ2-6	CSGMTGSGANVLTF	TGCAGCGGGATGACAGGCTCTGGGGCCAACGTCCTGACTTTC
.	TRBV5-4	TRBD1	TRBJ2-5	CASSLYGTGQETQYF	TGTGCCAGCAGCCTTTATGGGACAGGGCAAGAGACCCAGTACTTC
many	TRBV3-1	.	TRBJ2-7	CASSQGDVISSYEQYF	TGTGCCAGCAGCCAAGGAGACGTCATAAGCTCCTACGAGCAGTACTTC
many	TRBV3-1	TRBD1	TRBJ1-1	CASSQRQGASEAFF	TGTGCCAGCAGCCAGAGACAGGGGGCTTCTGAAGCTTTCTTT
many	TRBV15	TRBD1	TRBJ2-7	CATSPDRAREQYF	TGTGCCACCAGCCCCGACAGGGCAAGGGAGCAGTACTTC
many	TRBV5-1	TRBD1	TRBJ1-1	CASSLDRTHTEAFF	TGCGCCAGCAGCCTGGACAGGACCCACACTGAAGCTTTCTTT
many	TRBV15	.	TRBJ1-1	CATSRDRLATEAFF	TGTGCCACCAGCAGAGATCGTTTGGCCACTGAAGCTTTCTTT
many	TRBV6-6	TRBD1	TRBJ2-1	CASSSQGAENEQFF	TGTGCCAGCAGTTCACAGGGGGCTGAGAATGAGCAGTTCTTC
many	TRBV10-3	TRBD2	TRBJ2-3	CATGLAGGYTQYF	TGTGCCACCGGACTAGCGGGAGGGTATACGCAGTATTTT
many	TRBV5-1	.	TRBJ2-5	CASSLDPSTEETQYF	TGCGCCAGCAGCTTGGATCCGAGTACCGAAGAGACCCAGTACTTC
many	TRBV5-1	.	TRBJ2-3	CASSLGSSASTDTQYF	TGCGCCAGCAGCTTGGGATCTAGCGCTAGCACAGATACGCAGTATTTT
many	TRBV7-2	TRBD2	TRBJ2-3	CASSLISGRGTDTQYF	TGTGCCAGCAGCTTGATTAGCGGGAGGGGCACAGATACGCAGTATTTT